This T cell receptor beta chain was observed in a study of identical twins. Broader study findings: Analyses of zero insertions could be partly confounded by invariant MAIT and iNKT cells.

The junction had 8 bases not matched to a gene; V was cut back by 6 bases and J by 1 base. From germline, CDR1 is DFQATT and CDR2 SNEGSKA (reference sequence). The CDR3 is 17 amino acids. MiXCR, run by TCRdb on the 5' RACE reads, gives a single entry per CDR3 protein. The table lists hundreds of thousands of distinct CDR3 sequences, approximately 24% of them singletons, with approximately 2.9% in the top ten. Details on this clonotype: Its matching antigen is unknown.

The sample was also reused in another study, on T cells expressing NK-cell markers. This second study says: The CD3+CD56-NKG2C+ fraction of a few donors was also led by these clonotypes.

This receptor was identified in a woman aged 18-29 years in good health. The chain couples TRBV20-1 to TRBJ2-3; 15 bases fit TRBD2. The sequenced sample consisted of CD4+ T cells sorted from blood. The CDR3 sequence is CSARGLAGGVGTDTQYF. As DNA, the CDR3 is TGCAGTGCCCGAGGACTAGCGGGAGGGGTTGGCACAGATACGCAGTATTTT.